The 5 T cell receptor beta chains below were found in one sample sequenced in a study of beta chain features in type 1 diabetes. Sequencing targeted expressed TCRB transcripts, as all isolated RNA had been reverse transcribed. Sequencing was performed with immunoSEQ multiplex PCR; in TCRdb, only in-frame clones are kept and a portion is missing. The top ten clones hold roughly 0.092% of a sample with approximately 150,000 clones, approximately 62% of them seen once. Study results and caveats: Type 1 diabetes patients had TCRB CDR3s that were shorter (moderately but significantly so) in all four CD4+ subsets.

These TCRs' antigens remain unknown. Sequencing was carried out using naive CD4+ T cells from blood. These receptors all stem from a man younger than 40 with type 1 diabetes.

Here the CDR3 DNA reads TGTGCCAGCAGCGTGCGGGCTAGCACAGATACGCAGTATTTT. It codes for CASSVRASTDTQYF. V usage is TRBV9 and J usage is TRBJ2-3; TRBD2 might be the D (5 bases). This CDR3 is built from 14 residues. The germline V gene has CDR1 SGDLS and CDR2 YYNGEE. V shed 2 bases and J shed 0 bases, with 7 bases lying between them.

This clone has a handful of counts. The chain employs TRBV7-9 and TRBJ1-5; no firm D call. V was cut by 2 bases and J by 2 bases, with 7 bases left in between. This CDR3 region has 14 residues. Looked up from germline, CDR1 is SEHNR and CDR2 is FQNEAQ (reference sequence). The CDR3 DNA is TGTGCCAGCAGCTTAACCGGGGGCAATCAGCCCCAGCATTTT. As protein: CASSLTGGNQPQHF.

This clone was observed a single time. This chain links TRBV28 with TRBJ2-5; unclear D gene. Germline loops: CDR1 MDHEN, CDR2 SYDVKM. The ends were cut back, 6 bases at V and 4 bases at J, with 12 bases in the middle. The CDR3 totals 13 residues. In DNA form, the CDR3 reads TGTGCCAGCAGCCTTACGTTTGCAGAGACCCAGTACTTC. This translates into CASSLTFAETQYF.

This clone appeared a single time. The chain employs TRBV5-1 and TRBJ2-3; D perhaps matches TRBD2 (5 bases). V was clipped by 0 bases and J by 4 bases, with 9 bases between them. This CDR3 has 14 residues. In germline, CDR1 is SGHRS, CDR2 YFSETQ. CDR3 loop: CASSLALAPDTQYF. The DNA of the CDR3 is TGCGCCAGCAGCTTGGCCCTAGCTCCAGATACGCAGTATTTT.

J is TRBJ2-3 and V is TRBV7-9; D is ambiguous. Deletions cut 6 bases from V and 4 bases from J, with 8 bases between. CDR3 length: 12 amino acids. The V gene's germline CDR1 is SEHNR and CDR2 FQNEAQ (reference sequence). The CDR3 nucleotides are TGTGCCAGCAGTCCTATTGCAGATACGCAGTATTTT. It yields the protein CASSPIADTQYF.